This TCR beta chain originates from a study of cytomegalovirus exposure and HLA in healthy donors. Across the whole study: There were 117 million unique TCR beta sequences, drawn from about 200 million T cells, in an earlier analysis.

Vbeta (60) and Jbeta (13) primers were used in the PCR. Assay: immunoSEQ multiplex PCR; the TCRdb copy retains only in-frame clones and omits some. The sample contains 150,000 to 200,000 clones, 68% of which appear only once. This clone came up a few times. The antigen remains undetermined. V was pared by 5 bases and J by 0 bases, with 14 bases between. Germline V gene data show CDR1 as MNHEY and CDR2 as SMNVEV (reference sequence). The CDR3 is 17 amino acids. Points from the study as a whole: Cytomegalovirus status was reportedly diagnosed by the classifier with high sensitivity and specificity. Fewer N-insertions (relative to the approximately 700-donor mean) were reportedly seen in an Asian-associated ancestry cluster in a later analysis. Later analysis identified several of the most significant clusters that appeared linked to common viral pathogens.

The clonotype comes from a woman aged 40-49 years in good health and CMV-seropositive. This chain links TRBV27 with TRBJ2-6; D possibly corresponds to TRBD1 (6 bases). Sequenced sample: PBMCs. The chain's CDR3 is CASSPLTGPSGANVLTF. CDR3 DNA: TGTGCCAGCAGTCCACTGACAGGCCCCTCTGGGGCCAACGTCCTGACTTTC.